This TCR beta chain was sequenced for a study of Ad26.COV2.S vaccination and SARS-CoV-2 variants. As for the study in general: The donor was enrolled in the Ad26.COV2.S arm of the COV1001 trial. Intramuscularly, Ad26.COV2.S was given either once or twice, 56 days apart.

Sequencing used immunoSEQ multiplex PCR; TCRdb keeps in-frame clones, though not all of them. The sample comprises some 400,000 clones, roughly 90% of which are singletons, and under 2% rests with the top ten. The treatment is: some 19 received Ad26.COV2.S at low or high dose, single or two shots; roughly 5 received placebo; per-sample allocation not given. Sample collection was performed on day 63 after the first vaccine or placebo injection. It was an adult aged 18-55 years in Boston who was the donor. The CDR3 covers 15 residues. Trimming took off 4 bases at V and 2 bases at J, with 15 bases between the two ends. Germline V gives CDR1 SNHLY, CDR2 FYNNEI. This clone appeared a few times.

The receptor comes from a person between 18 and 65 years old who received the Ad26.COV2.S COVID-19 vaccine or a placebo. This chain joins TRBV2 and TRBJ2-7; a weak D match, TRBD1 (6 bases). The sample in question was peripheral blood, obtained in a trial of Ad26.COV2.S vaccine versus placebo. CDR3 sequence: CASSGGLTGAYEQYF. The CDR3 DNA follows: TGTGCCAGCAGTGGCGGTTTGACAGGCGCCTACGAGCAGTACTTC.